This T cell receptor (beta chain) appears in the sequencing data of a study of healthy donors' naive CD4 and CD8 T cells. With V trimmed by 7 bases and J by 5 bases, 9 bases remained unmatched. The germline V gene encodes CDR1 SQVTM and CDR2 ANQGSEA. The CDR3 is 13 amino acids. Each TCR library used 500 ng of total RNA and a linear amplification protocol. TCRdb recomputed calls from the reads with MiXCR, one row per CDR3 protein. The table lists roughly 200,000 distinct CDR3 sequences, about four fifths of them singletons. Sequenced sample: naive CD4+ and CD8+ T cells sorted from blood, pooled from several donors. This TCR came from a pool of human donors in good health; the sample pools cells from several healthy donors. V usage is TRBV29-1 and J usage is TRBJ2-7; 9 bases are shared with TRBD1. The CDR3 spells CSAGRDRANEQYF. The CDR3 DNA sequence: TGCAGCGCCGGCCGGGACAGGGCCAACGAGCAGTACTTC.